These T cell receptor beta chains were read from a single sample in a study of identical twins. TCRdb independently ran MiXCR on the 5' RACE reads; one entry per CDR3 protein. The data hold a few hundred thousand distinct CDR3 sequences, with approximately 14% observed a single time. The sample also formed part of further work on yellow fever vaccine responses in identical twins.

Sequenced sample: CD4+ T cells sorted from blood. These receptors came from a woman aged 18-29 years in good health. CDR3s include the opening cysteine and the closing phenylalanine or tryptophan. The order of the fields is CDR3 length, V gene, clone size, D gene, J gene, CDR3 DNA, CDR3 protein. A D gene is named only where the DNA matches it firmly. The size of a clone is reported for some rows only, either as once, few or many, or as a class for expanded clones.

>15|TRBV3-1|few|TRBD2|TRBJ2-2
TGTGCCAGCAGCCAACTCGGGAGGGCCACCGGGGAGCTGTTTTTT
CASSQLGRATGELFF
>16|TRBV9|-|-|TRBJ2-3
TGTGCCAGCAGCGTTTCTAGCTGGGTAAGCACAGATACGCAGTATTTT
CASSVSSWVSTDTQYF
>17|TRBV20-1|few|TRBD1|TRBJ1-1
TGCAGTGCTAGAGATTTAGGGACAGGGGGCATGAACACTGAAGCTTTCTTT
CSARDLGTGGMNTEAFF
>13|TRBV3-1|many|-|TRBJ1-5
TGTGCCAGCAGCCAGGGGGCTAGTCAGCCCCAGCATTTT
CASSQGASQPQHF
>15|TRBV5-1|few|-|TRBJ2-5
TGCGCCAGCAGCAAACTCGGGGGCCTGCAAGAGACCCAGTACTTC
CASSKLGGLQETQYF
>13|TRBV10-2|once|-|TRBJ1-2
TGCGCCAGCAGGGAATCAGGGGAGGATGGCTACACCTTC
CASRESGEDGYTF
>12|TRBV5-1|many|TRBD1|TRBJ2-1
TGCGCCAGCACATTACAGGGGAATGAGCAGTTCTTC
CASTLQGNEQFF
>18|TRBV10-3|few|TRBD2|TRBJ2-1
TGTGCCATCAGTGACGAGCCTAGCGGGAAAGCCGCCTACAATGAGCAGTTCTTC
CAISDEPSGKAAYNEQFF
>14|TRBV5-6|-|-|TRBJ1-2
TGTGCCAGCAGTCTCACAGGGATACGTAGAGGCTACACCTTC
CASSLTGIRRGYTF
>14|TRBV4-1|few|-|TRBJ2-7
TGCGCCAGCAGCCGATACCGTGAGGACTACGAGCAGTACTTC
CASSRYREDYEQYF
>13|TRBV5-1|few|-|TRBJ2-5
TGCGCCAGCAGTGGGGACAACCAAGAGACCCAGTACTTC
CASSGDNQETQYF
>15|TRBV12-3/TRBV12-4|few|TRBD2|TRBJ2-7
TGTGCCAGCAGGGTAGCGGGTGGGGGGTCCTACGAGCAGTACTTC
CASRVAGGGSYEQYF
>14|TRBV7-9|few|TRBD1|TRBJ1-1
TGTGCCAGCAGCTTATTCCAGGGGGCGACTGAAGCTTTCTTT
CASSLFQGATEAFF
>15|TRBV18|-|TRBD1|TRBJ2-1
TGTGCCAGCTCTCCGCCGACAGGGCCCCCGACTGAGCAGTTCTTC
CASSPPTGPPTEQFF
>13|TRBV5-1|-|TRBD2|TRBJ2-7
TGCGCCAGCAGCGGACTAGCGGGAGACGAGCAGTACTTC
CASSGLAGDEQYF
>16|TRBV3-1|-|TRBD2|TRBJ2-5
TGTGCCAGCAGCCCTATTCCGGGACTAGCTACCGAGACCCAGTACTTC
CASSPIPGLATETQYF
>18|TRBV12-3/TRBV12-4|-|TRBD2|TRBJ2-7
TGTGCCAGCAGTTTTTTAGGGGCAACGGGGGGGAGCTCCTACGAGCAGTACTTC
CASSFLGATGGSSYEQYF
>12|TRBV12-3/TRBV12-4|-|-|TRBJ2-2
TGTGCCAGCCACAGGGTTCCCGGGGAGCTGTTTTTT
CASHRVPGELFF
>13|TRBV29-1|-|-|TRBJ1-4
TGCAGCGTTGGGAAGGGAACTAATGAAAAACTGTTTTTT
CSVGKGTNEKLFF
>13|TRBV6-1|few|-|TRBJ1-1
TGTGCCGGCTACCGGACTCAGGGCACTGAAGCTTTCTTT
CAGYRTQGTEAFF
>13|TRBV4-1|few|-|TRBJ2-5
TGCGCCAGAAACCGGGACACCCAAGAGACCCAGTACTTC
CARNRDTQETQYF
>14|TRBV12-3/TRBV12-4|-|TRBD1|TRBJ1-5
TGTGCCAGCAAGGGGGCTGGGAGCAATCAGCCCCAGCATTTT
CASKGAGSNQPQHF
>13|TRBV28|-|-|TRBJ2-1
TGTGCCAGCAGCACAGGAGACTACAATGAGCAGTTCTTC
CASSTGDYNEQFF
>13|TRBV5-1|few|-|TRBJ1-1
TGCGCCAGCAGCTTGAACAGCCGGACTGAAGCTTTCTTT
CASSLNSRTEAFF
>18|TRBV20-1|-|TRBD2|TRBJ2-1
TGCAGTGCTAGAGCAGGGCTAGCGGGGCGACCTTTATACAATGAGCAGTTCTTC
CSARAGLAGRPLYNEQFF
>16|TRBV29-1|-|-|TRBJ1-2
TGCAGCGTTGAAGATCGCGAACAGAAAAGAAACTATGGCTACACCTTC
CSVEDREQKRNYGYTF